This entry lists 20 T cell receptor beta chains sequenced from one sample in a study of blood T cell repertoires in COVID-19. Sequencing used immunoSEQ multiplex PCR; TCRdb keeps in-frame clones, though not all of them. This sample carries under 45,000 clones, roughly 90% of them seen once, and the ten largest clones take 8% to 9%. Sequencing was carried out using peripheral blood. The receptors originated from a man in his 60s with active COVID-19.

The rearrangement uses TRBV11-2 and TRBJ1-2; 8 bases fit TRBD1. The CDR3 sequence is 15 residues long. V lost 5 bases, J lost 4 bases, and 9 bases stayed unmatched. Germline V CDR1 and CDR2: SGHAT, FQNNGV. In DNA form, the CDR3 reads TGTGCCAGCAGCCCAACAGGGGGAGGCTTCTATGGCTACACCTTC. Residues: CASSPTGGGFYGYTF.

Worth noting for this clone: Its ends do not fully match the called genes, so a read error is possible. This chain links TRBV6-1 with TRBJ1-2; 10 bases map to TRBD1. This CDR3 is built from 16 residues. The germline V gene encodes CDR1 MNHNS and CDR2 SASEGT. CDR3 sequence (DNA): TGTGCCAGCAGTAAAGCCGGGACAGGGGAAACTTTTGGCTACACCTTC. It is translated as CASSKAGTGETFGYTF.

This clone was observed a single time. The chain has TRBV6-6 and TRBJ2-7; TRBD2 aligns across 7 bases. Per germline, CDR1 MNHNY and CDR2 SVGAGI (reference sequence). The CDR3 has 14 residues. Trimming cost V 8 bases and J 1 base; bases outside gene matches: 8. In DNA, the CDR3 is TGTGCCAGCCTCCGGGGGGTGGATTCCTACGAGCAGTACTTC. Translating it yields CASLRGVDSYEQYF.

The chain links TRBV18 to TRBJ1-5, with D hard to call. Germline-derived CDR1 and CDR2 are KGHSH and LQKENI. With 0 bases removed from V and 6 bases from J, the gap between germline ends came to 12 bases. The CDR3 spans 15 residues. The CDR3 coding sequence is TGTGCCAGCTCACCACCGCCCGATGGTAGTCAGCCCCAGCATTTT. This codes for CASSPPPDGSQPQHF.

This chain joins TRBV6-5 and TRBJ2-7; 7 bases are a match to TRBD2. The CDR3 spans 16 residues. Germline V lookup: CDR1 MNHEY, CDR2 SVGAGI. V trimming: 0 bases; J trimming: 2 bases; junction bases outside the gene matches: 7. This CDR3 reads CASSYSRLAATYEQYF. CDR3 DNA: TGTGCCAGCAGTTACTCAAGACTAGCTGCTACCTACGAGCAGTACTTC.

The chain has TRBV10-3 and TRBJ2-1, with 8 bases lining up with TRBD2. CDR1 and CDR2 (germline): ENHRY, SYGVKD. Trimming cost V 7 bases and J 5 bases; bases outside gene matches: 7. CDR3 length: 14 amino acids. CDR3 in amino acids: CAINGRALDNEQFF. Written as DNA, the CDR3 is TGTGCCATCAACGGGAGGGCCCTTGACAATGAGCAGTTCTTC.

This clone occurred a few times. The CDR3 DNA reads as TGTGCCAGTAGTATGGACAGGCCCTATGAAAAACTGTTTTTT. It is translated as CASSMDRPYEKLFF. The V call is TRBV19, the J call TRBJ1-4; 7 nucleotides agree with TRBD1. The junction had 4 bases not matched to a gene; V was cut back by 3 bases and J by 6 bases. The CDR3 spans 14 residues. Germline values: CDR1 LNHDA, CDR2 SQIVND (reference sequence). Full variable domain (rest looked up from reference TRBV19 and TRBJ1-4): DGGITQSPKYLFRKEGQNVTLSCEQNLNHDAMYWYRQDPGQGLRLIYYSQIVNDFQKGDIAEGYSVSREKKESFPLTVTSAQKNPTAFYLCASSMDRPYEKLFFGSGTQLSVL.

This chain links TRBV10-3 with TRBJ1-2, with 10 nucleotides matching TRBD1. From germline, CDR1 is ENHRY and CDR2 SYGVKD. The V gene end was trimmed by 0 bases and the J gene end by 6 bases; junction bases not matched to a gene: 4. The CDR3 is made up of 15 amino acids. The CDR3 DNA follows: TGTGCCATCAGTGAGTCGACAGGGGGCAGAGATGGCTACACCTTC. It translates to CAISESTGGRDGYTF.

The CDR3 DNA is TGTGCCAGCAGTCCGCGGGACAGGGGGAACTATGGCTACACCTTC. Translating it yields CASSPRDRGNYGYTF. The chain is built from TRBV28 and TRBJ1-2, with 11 bases that match TRBD1. V lost 5 bases and J lost 2; bases outside the gene matches: 4. Germline CDR1 reads MDHEN; CDR2 reads SYDVKM. CDR3 size: 15 residues.

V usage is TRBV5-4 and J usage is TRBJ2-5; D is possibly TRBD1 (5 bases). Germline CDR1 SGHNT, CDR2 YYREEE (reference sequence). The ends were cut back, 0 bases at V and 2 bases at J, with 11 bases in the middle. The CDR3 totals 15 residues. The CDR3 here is CASSLAGRDQETQYF. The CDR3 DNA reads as TGTGCCAGCAGCTTGGCAGGCAGGGATCAAGAGACCCAGTACTTC.

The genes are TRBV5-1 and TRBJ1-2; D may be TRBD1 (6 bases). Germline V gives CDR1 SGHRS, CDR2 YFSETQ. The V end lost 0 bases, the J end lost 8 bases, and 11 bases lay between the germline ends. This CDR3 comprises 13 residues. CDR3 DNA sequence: TGCGCCAGCAGCTTGGCAGGGGAGAAGGGCTACACCTTC. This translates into CASSLAGEKGYTF.

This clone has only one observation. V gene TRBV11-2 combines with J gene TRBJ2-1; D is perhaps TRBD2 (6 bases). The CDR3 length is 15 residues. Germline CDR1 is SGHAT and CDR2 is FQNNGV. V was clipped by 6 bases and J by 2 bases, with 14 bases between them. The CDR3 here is CASSLAGFAYNEQFF. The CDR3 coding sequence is TGTGCCAGCAGTCTGGCGGGATTCGCCTACAATGAGCAGTTCTTC.

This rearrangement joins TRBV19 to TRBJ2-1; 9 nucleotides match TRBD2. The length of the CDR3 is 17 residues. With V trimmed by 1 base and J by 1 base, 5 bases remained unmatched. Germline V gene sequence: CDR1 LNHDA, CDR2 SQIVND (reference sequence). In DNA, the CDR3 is TGTGCCAGTAGTATAGGGGGGACTAGCTCATCCTACAATGAGCAGTTCTTC. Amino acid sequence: CASSIGGTSSSYNEQFF.

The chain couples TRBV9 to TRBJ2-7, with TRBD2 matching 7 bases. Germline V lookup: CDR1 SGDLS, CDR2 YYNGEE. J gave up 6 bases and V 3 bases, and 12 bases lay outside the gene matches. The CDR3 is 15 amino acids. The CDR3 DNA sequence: TGTGCCAGCAGCGGATCTCTGGGCGGGGGTTTCGAGCAGTACTTC. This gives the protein CASSGSLGGGFEQYF.

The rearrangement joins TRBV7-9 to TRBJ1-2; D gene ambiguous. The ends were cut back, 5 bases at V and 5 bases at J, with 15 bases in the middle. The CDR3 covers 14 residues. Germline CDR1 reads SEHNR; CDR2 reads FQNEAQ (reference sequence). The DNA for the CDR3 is TGTGCCAGCAGCGACTACTATGGCCTTTATGGCTACACCTTC. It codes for CASSDYYGLYGYTF.

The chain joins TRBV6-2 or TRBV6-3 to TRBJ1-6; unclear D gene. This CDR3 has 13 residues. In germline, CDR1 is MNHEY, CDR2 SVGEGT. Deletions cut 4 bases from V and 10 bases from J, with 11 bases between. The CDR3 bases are TGTGCCAGCAGTTCACAGTTGCGATCACCCCTCCACTTT. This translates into CASSSQLRSPLHF.

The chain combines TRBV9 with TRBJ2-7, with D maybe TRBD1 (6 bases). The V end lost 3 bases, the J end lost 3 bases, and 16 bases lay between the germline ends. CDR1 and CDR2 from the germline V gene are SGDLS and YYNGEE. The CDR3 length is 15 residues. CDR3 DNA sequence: TGTGCCAGCAGCGCCAGGGGTCCTACCGACTACGAGCAGTACTTC. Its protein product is CASSARGPTDYEQYF.

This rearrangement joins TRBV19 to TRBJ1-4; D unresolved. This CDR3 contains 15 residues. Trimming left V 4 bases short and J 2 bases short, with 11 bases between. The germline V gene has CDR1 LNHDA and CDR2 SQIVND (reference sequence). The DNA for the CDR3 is TGTGCCAGTAGTACCCAGCCGGGGACTAATGAAAAACTGTTTTTT. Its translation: CASSTQPGTNEKLFF.

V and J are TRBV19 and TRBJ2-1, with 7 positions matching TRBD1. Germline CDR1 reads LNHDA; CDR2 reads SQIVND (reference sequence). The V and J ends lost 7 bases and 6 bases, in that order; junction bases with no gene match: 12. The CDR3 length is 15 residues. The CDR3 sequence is CASTPTGLTPNEQFF. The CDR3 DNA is TGTGCCAGTACTCCGACAGGGTTAACTCCCAATGAGCAGTTCTTC.

Written as DNA, the CDR3 is TGCGCCAGCAGGTCGGGACAAGAGACCCAGTACTTC. Residues: CASRSGQETQYF. The V call is TRBV5-1, the J call TRBJ2-5; D is possibly TRBD2 (5 bases). CDR1 SGHRS and CDR2 YFSETQ come from the germline V gene. Trimming removed 5 bases from V and 2 bases from J, with 7 bases in between. The CDR3 is made up of 12 amino acids. The variable domain in full, with the rest retrieved from reference TRBV5-1 and TRBJ2-5, is KAGVTQTPRYLIKTRGQQVTLSCSPISGHRSVSWYQQTPGQGLQFLFEYFSETQRNKGNFPGRFSGRQFSNSRSEMNVSTLELGDSALYLCASRSGQETQYFGPGTRLLVL.